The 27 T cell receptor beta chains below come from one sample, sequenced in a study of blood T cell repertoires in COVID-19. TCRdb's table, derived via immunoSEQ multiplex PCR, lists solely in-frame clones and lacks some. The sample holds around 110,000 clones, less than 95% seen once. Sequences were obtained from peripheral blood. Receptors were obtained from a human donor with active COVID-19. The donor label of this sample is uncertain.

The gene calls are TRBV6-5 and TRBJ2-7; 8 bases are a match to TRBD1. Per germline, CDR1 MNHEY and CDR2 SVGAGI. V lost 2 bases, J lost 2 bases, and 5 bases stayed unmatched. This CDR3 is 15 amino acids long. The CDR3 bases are TGTGCCAGCAGTTACCACGGGACAGGAGCCTACGAGCAGTACTTC. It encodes CASSYHGTGAYEQYF.

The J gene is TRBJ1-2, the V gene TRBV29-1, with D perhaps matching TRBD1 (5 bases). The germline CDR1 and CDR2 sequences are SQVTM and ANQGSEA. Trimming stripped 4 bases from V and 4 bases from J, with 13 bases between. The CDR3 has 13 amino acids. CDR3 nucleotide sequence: TGCAGCGTTGTCAGGGCACATACCTATGGCTACACCTTC. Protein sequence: CSVVRAHTYGYTF.

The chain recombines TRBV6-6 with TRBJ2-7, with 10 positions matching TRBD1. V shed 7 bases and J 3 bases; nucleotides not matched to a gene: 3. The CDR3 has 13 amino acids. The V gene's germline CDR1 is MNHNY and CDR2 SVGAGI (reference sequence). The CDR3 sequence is CASMTGGVYEQYF. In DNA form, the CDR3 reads TGTGCCAGCATGACAGGGGGCGTCTACGAGCAGTACTTC.

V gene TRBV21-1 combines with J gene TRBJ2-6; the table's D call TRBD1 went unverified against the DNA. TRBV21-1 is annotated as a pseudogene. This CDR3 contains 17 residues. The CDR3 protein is CASIRDRDYSGANVLTF. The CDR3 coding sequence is TGTGCCAGCATCCGGGACAGGGATTACTCTGGGGCCAACGTCCTGACTTTC.

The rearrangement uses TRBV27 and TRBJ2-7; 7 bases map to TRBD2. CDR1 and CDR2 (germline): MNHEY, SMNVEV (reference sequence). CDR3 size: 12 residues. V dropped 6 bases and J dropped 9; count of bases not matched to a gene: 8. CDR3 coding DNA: TGTGCCAGCAGGGGACTTTGGGAGGGGCAGTACTTC. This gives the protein CASRGLWEGQYF.

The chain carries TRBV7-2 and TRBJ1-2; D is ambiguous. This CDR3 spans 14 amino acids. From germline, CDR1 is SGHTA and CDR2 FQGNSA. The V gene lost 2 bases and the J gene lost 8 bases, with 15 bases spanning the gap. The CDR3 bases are TGTGCCAGCAGCTTATACGAGGGTATCGACGGCTACACCTTC. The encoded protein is CASSLYEGIDGYTF.

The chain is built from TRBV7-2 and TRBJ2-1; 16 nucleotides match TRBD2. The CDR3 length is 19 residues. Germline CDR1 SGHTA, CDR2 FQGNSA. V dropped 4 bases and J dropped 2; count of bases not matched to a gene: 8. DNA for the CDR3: TGTGCCAGCAGCTCTATCGCGGGACTAGCGGGGGGGCCCTACAATGAGCAGTTCTTC. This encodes CASSSIAGLAGGPYNEQFF.

CDR3 coding DNA: TGTGCCAGCAGCTACCAGGGACTAGCGGCCACAGATACGCAGTATTTT. Amino acid sequence: CASSYQGLAATDTQYF. The rearrangement links TRBV7-2 to TRBJ2-3, with 11 bases identical to TRBD2. Germline V gene sequence: CDR1 SGHTA, CDR2 FQGNSA. The CDR3 is made up of 16 amino acids. The ends lost 4 bases at V and 2 bases at J; junction bases unmatched: 5.

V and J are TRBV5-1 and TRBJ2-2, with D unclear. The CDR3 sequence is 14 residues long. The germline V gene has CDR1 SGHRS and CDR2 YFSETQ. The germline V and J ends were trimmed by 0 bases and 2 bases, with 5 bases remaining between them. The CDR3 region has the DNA TGCGCCAGCAGCTTGGGACTTAACACCGGGGAGCTGTTTTTT. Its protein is CASSLGLNTGELFF. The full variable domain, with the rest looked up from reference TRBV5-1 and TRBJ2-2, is KAGVTQTPRYLIKTRGQQVTLSCSPISGHRSVSWYQQTPGQGLQFLFEYFSETQRNKGNFPGRFSGRQFSNSRSEMNVSTLELGDSALYLCASSLGLNTGELFFGEGSRLTVL.

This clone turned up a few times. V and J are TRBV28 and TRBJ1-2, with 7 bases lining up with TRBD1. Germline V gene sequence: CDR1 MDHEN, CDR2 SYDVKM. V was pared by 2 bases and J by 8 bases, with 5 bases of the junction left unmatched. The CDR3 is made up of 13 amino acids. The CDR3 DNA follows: TGTGCCAGCAGTTTAGGACAGGTCCAGGGCTACACCTTC. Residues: CASSLGQVQGYTF.

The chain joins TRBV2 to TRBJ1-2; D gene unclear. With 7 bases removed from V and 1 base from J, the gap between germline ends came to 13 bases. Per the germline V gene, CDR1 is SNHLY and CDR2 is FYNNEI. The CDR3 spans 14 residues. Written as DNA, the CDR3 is TGTGCCAGCATCCCCGAGGCTTATAACTATGGCTACACCTTC. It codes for CASIPEAYNYGYTF.

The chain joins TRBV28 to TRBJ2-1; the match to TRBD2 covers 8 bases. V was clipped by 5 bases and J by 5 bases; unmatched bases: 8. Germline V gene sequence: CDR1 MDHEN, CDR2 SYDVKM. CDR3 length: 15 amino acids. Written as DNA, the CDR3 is TGTGCCAGCAGTCCCTCGATAGCGGGGAACAATGAGCAGTTCTTC. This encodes CASSPSIAGNNEQFF.

The CDR3 nucleotides are TGTGCCACCCAGGGAGGGACGGGCTCCTATAATTCACCCCTCCACTTT. Its translation: CATQGGTGSYNSPLHF. This chain uses TRBV2 with TRBJ1-6; possibly TRBD1 for D (5 bases). CDR1 SNHLY and CDR2 FYNNEI come from the germline V gene. The CDR3 is 16 residues long. The V end was cut by 10 bases, the J end by 0 bases, with 16 bases between.

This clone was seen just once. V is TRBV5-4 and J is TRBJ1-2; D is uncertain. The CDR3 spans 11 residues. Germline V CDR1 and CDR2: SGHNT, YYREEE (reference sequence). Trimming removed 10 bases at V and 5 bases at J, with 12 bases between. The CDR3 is CAGGREYGYTF. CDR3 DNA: TGTGCCGGAGGACGGGAGTATGGCTACACCTTC. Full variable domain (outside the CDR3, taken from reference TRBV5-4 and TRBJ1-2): ETGVTQSPTHLIKTRGQQVTLRCSSQSGHNTVSWYQQALGQGPQFIFQYYREEENGRGNFPPRFSGLQFPNYSSELNVNALELDDSALYLCAGGREYGYTFGSGTRLTVV.

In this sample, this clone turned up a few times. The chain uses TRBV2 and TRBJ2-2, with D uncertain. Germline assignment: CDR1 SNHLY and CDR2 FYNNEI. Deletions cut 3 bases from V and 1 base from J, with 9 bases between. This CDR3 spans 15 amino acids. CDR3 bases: TGTGCCAGCAGTGAGTACGTAGTGAACACCGGGGAGCTGTTTTTT. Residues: CASSEYVVNTGELFF.

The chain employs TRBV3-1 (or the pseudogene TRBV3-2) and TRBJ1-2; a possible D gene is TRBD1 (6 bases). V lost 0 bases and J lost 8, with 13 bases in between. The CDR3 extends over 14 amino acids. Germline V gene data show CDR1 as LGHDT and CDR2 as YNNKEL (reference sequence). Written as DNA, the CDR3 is TGTGCCAGCAGCCAAGATCGGGGGGCGGTCGGCTACACCTTC. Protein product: CASSQDRGAVGYTF.

DNA of the CDR3: TGTGCCACCCGGACTAGTGGCGGAGATACGCAGTATTTT. It encodes CATRTSGGDTQYF. The genes are TRBV12-3 or TRBV12-4 and TRBJ2-3, with 7 positions matching TRBD2. With 10 bases clipped from V and 5 bases from J, the junction kept 9 bases outside the gene matches. The CDR3 extends over 13 amino acids.

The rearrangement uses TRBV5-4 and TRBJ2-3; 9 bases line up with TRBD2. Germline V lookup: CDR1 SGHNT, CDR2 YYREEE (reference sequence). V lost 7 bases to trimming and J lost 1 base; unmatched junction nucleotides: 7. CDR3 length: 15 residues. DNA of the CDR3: TGTGCCAGCGGAGGTTCTAGCGGGGGCACAGATACGCAGTATTTT. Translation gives CASGGSSGGTDTQYF.

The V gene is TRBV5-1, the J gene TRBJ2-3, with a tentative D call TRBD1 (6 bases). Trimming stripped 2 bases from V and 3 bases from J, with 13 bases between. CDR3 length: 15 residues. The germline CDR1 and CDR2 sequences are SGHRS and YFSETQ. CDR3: CASSFGDRTTDTQYF. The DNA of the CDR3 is TGCGCCAGCAGCTTCGGTGACAGGACGACAGATACGCAGTATTTT.

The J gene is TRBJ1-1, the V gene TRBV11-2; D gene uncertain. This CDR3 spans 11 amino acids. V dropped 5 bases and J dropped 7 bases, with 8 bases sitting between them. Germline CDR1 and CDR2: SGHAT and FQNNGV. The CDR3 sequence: CASSLVYEAFF. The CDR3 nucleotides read TGTGCCAGCAGCCTCGTTTATGAAGCTTTCTTT.

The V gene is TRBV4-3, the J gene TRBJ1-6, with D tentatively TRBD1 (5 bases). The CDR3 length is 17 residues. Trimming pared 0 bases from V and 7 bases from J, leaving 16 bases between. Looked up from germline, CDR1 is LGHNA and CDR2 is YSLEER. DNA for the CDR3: TGCGCCAGCAGCCAAGATCTTAGGCAGGGCCCGAATTCACCCCTCCACTTT. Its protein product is CASSQDLRQGPNSPLHF.

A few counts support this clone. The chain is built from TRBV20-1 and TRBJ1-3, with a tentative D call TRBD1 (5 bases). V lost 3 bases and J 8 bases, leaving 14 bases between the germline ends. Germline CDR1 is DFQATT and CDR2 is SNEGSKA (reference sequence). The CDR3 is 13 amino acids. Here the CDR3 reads CSASKGRVDTIYF. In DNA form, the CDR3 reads TGCAGTGCTAGTAAGGGGCGCGTGGACACCATATATTTT.

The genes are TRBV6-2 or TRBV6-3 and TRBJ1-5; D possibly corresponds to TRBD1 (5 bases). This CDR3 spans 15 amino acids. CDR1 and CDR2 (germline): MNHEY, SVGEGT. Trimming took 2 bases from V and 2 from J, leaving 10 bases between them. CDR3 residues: CASSYRRDRNQPQHF. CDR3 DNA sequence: TGTGCCAGCAGTTACCGCAGGGATCGCAATCAGCCCCAGCATTTT.

The CDR3 nucleotides are TGTGCCAGCAGCTTAAGCGGGGGTTTCTCCTACAATGAGCAGTTCTTC. This codes for CASSLSGGFSYNEQFF. The gene calls are TRBV7-3 and TRBJ2-1; 7 bases map to TRBD2. J lost 0 bases, V lost 1 base, and 3 bases had no gene match. Looked up from germline, CDR1 is SGHTA and CDR2 is FQGTGA. The CDR3 is 16 residues long.

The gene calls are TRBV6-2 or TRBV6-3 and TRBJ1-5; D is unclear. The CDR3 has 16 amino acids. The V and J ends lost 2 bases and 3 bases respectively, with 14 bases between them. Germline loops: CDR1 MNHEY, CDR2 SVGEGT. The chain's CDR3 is CASSYALTETNQPQHF. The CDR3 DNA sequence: TGTGCCAGCAGTTACGCCCTCACAGAGACCAATCAGCCCCAGCATTTT.

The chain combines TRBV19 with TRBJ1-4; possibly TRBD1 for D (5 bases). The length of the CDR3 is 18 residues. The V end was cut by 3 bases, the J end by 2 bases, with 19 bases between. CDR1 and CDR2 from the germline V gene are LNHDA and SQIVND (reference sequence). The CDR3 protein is CASSISRRRGWTNEKLFF. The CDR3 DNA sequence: TGTGCCAGTAGTATTAGCCGGAGAAGGGGTTGGACTAATGAAAAACTGTTTTTT.

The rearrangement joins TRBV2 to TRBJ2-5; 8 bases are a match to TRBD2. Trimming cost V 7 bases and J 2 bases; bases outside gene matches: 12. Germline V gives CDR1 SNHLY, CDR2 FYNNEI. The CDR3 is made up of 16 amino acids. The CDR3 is CASIREVAGLQETQYF. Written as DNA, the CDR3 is TGTGCCAGCATTCGAGAGGTAGCGGGACTACAAGAGACCCAGTACTTC.